This TCR beta chain was profiled in a study of T cells in Graves' hyperthyroidism and ophthalmopathy (dated by TCRdb to the late 2010s). About the investigation overall: Peripheral blood samples were taken at initial diagnosis, before any treatment was given. The 95 to 100 discovery patients were randomly split 7:3 into training and test sets. The paper reports TCR Vbeta CDR3 sequencing of 135 peripheral blood samples: 43 ophthalmopathy, fewer than 80 hyperthyroidism and approximately 17 progressor patients. Following sampling, methimazole starting at 30 mg daily was given to hyperthyroidism patients, and high-dose intravenous methylprednisolone was given to ophthalmopathy patients. Prospective prediction of ophthalmopathy was tested in an independent validation cohort of fewer than 20 hyperthyroidism patients and some 17 patients who later progressed to ophthalmopathy. In six Graves' hyperthyroidism patients, the study also compared T-cell repertoires from thyroid tissue with T-cell repertoires from blood. To identify distinguishing TCR V-J signatures, a discovery cohort of some 100 patients was used, comprising some 43 with Graves' ophthalmopathy and around 60 with stable Graves' hyperthyroidism.

This clonotype was observed a handful of times. The antigen this receptor binds is unknown. Base qualities are not provided; no much larger clone lies one nucleotide away. Ophthalmopathy patients had moderately to severely active disease, with a Clinical Activity Score of 3 or more, a NOSPECS grade of 4 or more, and a disease duration of less than 3 months. Patients with uncontrolled infections, other autoimmune diseases, pregnancy or lactation were excluded. Diagnoses were based on clinical symptoms, serum thyroxine and TRAb, thyroid ultrasound and orbital computed tomography. PBMCs were separated from about 10 ml of fresh peripheral blood using Ficoll-Paque density gradient centrifugation. Total RNA was extracted using Trizol reagent, and RNA quality was assessed on an Agilent 2100 Bioanalyzer. The trim is 3 bases for V and 3 bases for J, with a gap of 15 bases between the germline ends. CDR1 and CDR2 (MNHNS, SASEGT) derive from the germline V gene. Measured from the cysteine to the phenylalanine, the CDR3 is 15 residues long. The entry retains the CDR3 DNA only, 45 bases that are in frame from base 1.

Summary of the overall study and its limitations: In validation, the model predicted progression to ophthalmopathy with approximately 71% sensitivity and roughly 75% specificity, a median of approximately 6.7 months before onset. Most expanded thyroid clonotypes (frequency above 0.001) were also detected in blood, suggesting blood repertoires may reflect thyroid immune responses. No statistical method was used to fix the sample size in advance, and group allocation was not hidden from the investigators. Ophthalmopathy was separated from stable hyperthyroidism by a 13 V-J signature model, with around 90% sensitivity and roughly 81% specificity obtained in cross-validation and 80%/75% obtained in testing.

Amplification of TCR beta CDR3 regions was carried out from RNA transcripts. The first round of RT-PCR for the TCR CDR3 was performed with the HTBI primer set and the Qiagen OneStep RT-PCR kit. The libraries were constructed in a second round of multiplex PCR and then size-selected and purified. Paired-end sequencing of the libraries was performed with 100 bp reads on an Illumina HiSeq2000. The original methods were these. SOAPnuke was used to process the raw data, with reads discarded if the reads contained adapters or uncalled bases, had a mean Phred below 15, or lacked an exact constant-primer or identifier match. High-quality paired reads were merged using COPE v1.2.5, and each unique nucleotide sequence was defined as a clonotype. MiTCR v1.1 was used to align the clonotypes against IMGT TRBV, TRBD and TRBJ reference segments. The analysis was restricted to V-J combinations with a frequency above 0.0001, which together covered 99.2% of the repertoires. The TCS score was defined as F50 (clonal expansion) divided by E x V (chaos), with BLOSUM62-based TCRdist calculated between CDR3 peptides within each V-J. Welch's t-statistics and random forest reduced 514 V-J features to 13, which were used in a naive Bayes classifier (R e1071). TCRdb reran the public reads through fastp at Q25 and MiXCR, keeping productive beta chains. CDR3 protein duplicates are merged, each entry listing the most common genes and DNA. For this entry, the V and J calls and clone size follow TCRdb and not the study's own pipeline. Counted in this sample were around 350,000 distinct CDR3 sequences; approximately 14% of them appeared once. The top ten clones comprise roughly a fifth of the sample.

The receptor was derived from a woman aged 55-70 years with Graves' ophthalmopathy. The specimen sequenced was blood. The sequence links TRBV6-1 to TRBJ2-7; the D gene assignment is ambiguous. CDR3 protein: CASSDRTWGYYEQYF. The nucleotide sequence is TGTGCCAGCAGTGACAGGACCTGGGGTTACTACGAGCAGTACTTC.